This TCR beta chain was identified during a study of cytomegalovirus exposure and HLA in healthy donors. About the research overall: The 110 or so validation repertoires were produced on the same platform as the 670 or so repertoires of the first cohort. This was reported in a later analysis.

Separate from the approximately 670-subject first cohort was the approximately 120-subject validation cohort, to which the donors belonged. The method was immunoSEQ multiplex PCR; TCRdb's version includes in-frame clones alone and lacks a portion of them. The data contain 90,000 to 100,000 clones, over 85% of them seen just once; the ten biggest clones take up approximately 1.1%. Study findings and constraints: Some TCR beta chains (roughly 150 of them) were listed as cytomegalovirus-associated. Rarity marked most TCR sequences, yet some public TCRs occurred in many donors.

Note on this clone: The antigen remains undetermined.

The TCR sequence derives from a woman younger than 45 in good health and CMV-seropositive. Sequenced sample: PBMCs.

The CDR3 sequence is CASLLVPRDTQYF. In DNA, the CDR3 is TGTGCCAGTCTACTAGTACCGCGGGATACGCAGTATTTT. The V gene is TRBV2, the J gene TRBJ2-3, with a weak D call TRBD2 (5 bases). The V and J ends lost 9 bases and 6 bases respectively, with 16 bases between them. The CDR3 loop spans 13 amino acids. CDR1 and CDR2 (germline): SNHLY, FYNNEI.